Sequencing of this T cell receptor (beta chain) was carried out in a study of T cell repertoires in cytomegalovirus infection. Overall study: Public signatures in TCR beta pointed to CMV infection and matching HLA type. General study points: CMV-specific HLA-C-restricted TCR beta clonotypes dominated the ex vivo response. People with CMV and the relevant HLA were identified by cumulative public TCR beta family frequency.

About this clonotype: As yet, its antigen is unknown.

This CDR3 region has 14 residues. V lost 4 bases and J lost 4, with 14 bases in between. Germline V gene lookup returns CDR1 DFQATT and CDR2 SNEGSKA (reference sequence). TCRdb redid the calling of the reads with MiXCR, one entry per CDR3 protein. The table has 210,000 or so distinct CDR3 sequences, about 5.9% seen once. This sequence joins TRBV20-1 and TRBJ1-3; D not certain. The sequence was collected from a human donor in good health (CMV status not recorded). Some clones in this sample may be carry-over from other donors' samples. Sequenced material: PBMCs. CDR3 region: CSATRAESGNTIYF. The DNA of the CDR3 is TGCAGTGCTACTCGGGCCGAGTCCGGAAACACCATATATTTT.